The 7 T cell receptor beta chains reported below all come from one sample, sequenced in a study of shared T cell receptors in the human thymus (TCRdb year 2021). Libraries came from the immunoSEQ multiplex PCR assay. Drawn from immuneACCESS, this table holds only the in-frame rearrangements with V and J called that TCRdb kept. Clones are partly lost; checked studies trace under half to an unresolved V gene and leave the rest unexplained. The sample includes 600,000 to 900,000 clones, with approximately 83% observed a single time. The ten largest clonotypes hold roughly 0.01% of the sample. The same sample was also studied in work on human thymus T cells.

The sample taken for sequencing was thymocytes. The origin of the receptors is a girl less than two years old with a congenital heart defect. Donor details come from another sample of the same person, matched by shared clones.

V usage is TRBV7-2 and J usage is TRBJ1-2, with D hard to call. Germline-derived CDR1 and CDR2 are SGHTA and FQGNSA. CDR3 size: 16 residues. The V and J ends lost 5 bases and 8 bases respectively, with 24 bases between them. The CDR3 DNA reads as TGTGCCAGCAGCCCCCCTACGGGGTACGGTTTCCAGGGCTACACCTTC. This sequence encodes CASSPPTGYGFQGYTF.

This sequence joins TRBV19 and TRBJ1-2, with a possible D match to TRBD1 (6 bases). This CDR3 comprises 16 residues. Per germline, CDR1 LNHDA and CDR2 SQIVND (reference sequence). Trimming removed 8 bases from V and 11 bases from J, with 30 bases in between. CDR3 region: CASLKFWAAPPQGYTF. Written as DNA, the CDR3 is TGTGCCAGTTTGAAGTTTTGGGCAGCGCCCCCCCAGGGGTACACCTTC.

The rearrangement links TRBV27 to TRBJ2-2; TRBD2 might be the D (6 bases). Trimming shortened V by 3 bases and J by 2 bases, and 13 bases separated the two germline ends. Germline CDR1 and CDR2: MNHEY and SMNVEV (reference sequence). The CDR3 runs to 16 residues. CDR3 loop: CASSFGGAKNTGELFF. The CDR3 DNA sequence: TGTGCCAGCAGTTTCGGAGGGGCCAAAAACACCGGGGAGCTGTTTTTT.

The CDR3 bases are TGCGCCAGCAGGGAGGGGGCAGGAGATGGCTACACCTTC. Its translation: CASREGAGDGYTF. The rearrangement uses TRBV10-2 and TRBJ1-2, with 7 positions matching TRBD1. V was clipped by 6 bases and J by 6 bases; unmatched bases: 7. The V gene's germline CDR1 is WSHSY and CDR2 SAAADI. The CDR3 has 13 amino acids.

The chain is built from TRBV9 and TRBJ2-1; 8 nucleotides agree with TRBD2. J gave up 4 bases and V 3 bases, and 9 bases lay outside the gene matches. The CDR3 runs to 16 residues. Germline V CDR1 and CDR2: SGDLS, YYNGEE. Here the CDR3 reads CASSGGPGLVYNEQFF. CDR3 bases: TGTGCCAGCAGCGGAGGACCGGGACTAGTATACAATGAGCAGTTCTTC. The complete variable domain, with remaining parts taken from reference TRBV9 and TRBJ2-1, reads DSGVTQTPKHLITATGQRVTLRCSPRSGDLSVYWYQQSLDQGLQFLIQYYNGEERAKGNILERFSAQQFPDLHSELNLSSLELGDSALYFCASSGGPGLVYNEQFFGPGTRLTVL.

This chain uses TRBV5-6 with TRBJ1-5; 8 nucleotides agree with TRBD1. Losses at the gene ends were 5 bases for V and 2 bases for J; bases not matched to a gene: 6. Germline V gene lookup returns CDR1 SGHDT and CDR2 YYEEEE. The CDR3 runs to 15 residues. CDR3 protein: CASRKTGERNQPQHF. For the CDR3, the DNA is TGTGCCAGCAGGAAGACAGGGGAACGCAATCAGCCCCAGCATTTT.

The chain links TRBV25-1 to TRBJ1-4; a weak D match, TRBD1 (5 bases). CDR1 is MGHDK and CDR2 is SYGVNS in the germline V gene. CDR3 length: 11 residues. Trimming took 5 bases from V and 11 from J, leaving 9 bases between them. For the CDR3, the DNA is TGTGCCAGCAGTAAGGGGAAGAAACTGTTTTTT. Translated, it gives CASSKGKKLFF.